A selection of T cell receptor beta chains follows, all from one sample in a study of radiotherapy plus CTLA-4 blockade in lung cancer. The protocol was immunoSEQ multiplex PCR, while the TCRdb copy is restricted to in-frame clones and leaves out a portion. The repertoire holds 75,000 to 100,000 clones, with 60% to 75% as singletons. Sample: peripheral blood, taken from a patient treated with radiotherapy plus ipilimumab. The receptors derive from a human donor with non-small cell lung cancer who had a partial response to radiotherapy plus ipilimumab. Some clones in this sample may be carry-over from other donors' samples. Both conserved end residues are part of each CDR3. D genes are given only for firm matches. Clone size appears in some rows only: once, few, many, or a class for an expanded clone.

j_call d_call v_call clone_size cdr3_nt cdr3_aa
TRBJ2-2 TRBD1 TRBV6-1 once TGTGCCAGCAGGACCGACAGGGGATACACCGGGGAGCTGTTTTTT CASRTDRGYTGELFF
TRBJ1-2 . TRBV19 . TGTGCCAGTAGTCAACAGGGTTCTCTCACCTTC CASSQQGSLTF
TRBJ1-3 . TRBV28 . TGTGCCAGCAGTTTTCAGGACGGGAGCTCTGGAAACACCATATATTTT CASSFQDGSSGNTIYF
TRBJ2-2 TRBD2 TRBV27 . TGTGCCAGCAGTGACGTGGCTAGCGGGTGGAACACCGGGGAGCTGTTTTTT CASSDVASGWNTGELFF
TRBJ2-4 . TRBV5-5 once TGTGCCAGCAGCCCAACCGACACCCAGCTAGCCAAAAACATTCAGTACTTC CASSPTDTQLAKNIQYF
TRBJ2-7 . TRBV6-1 . TGTGCCAGCAGCGAGTCGTTCAACTACGAGCAGTACTTC CASSESFNYEQYF
TRBJ1-3 . TRBV5-5 once TGTGCCAGCAGCTCCCAGAACTCTGGAAACACCATATATTTT CASSSQNSGNTIYF
TRBJ2-7 . TRBV19 few TGTGCCAGTAAGGAGACAGCAGGCTACGAGCAGTACTTC CASKETAGYEQYF
TRBJ2-2 . TRBV28 few TGTGCCAGCAGTTCCGGGACTAACACCGGGGAGCTGTTTTTT CASSSGTNTGELFF
TRBJ1-5 TRBD1 TRBV19 . TGTGCCAGTAGTATATGGGGGCAGGGGGGTATCCCCCAGCATTTT CASSIWGQGGIPQHF
TRBJ1-4 . TRBV29-1 few TGCAGCGTTCCAGGGGTAAATGAAAAACTGTTTTTT CSVPGVNEKLFF
TRBJ1-1 TRBD1 TRBV7-2 . TGTGCCAGCAGCCGCCAAGGGACAGGGGGCACTGAAGCTTTCTTT CASSRQGTGGTEAFF
TRBJ1-2 . TRBV5-1 . TGCGCCAGCCGGGGGTACTATGGCTACACCTTC CASRGYYGYTF
TRBJ2-3 . TRBV28 . TGTGCCAGCAGCCGCGGGGGCAGGACAGATACGCAGTATTTT CASSRGGRTDTQYF
TRBJ2-7 TRBD2 TRBV6-1 . TGTGCCAGCGGCGGGGGGGGAGCGGGGGACTACGAGCAGTACTTC CASGGGGAGDYEQYF
TRBJ2-7 . TRBV19 . TGTGCCAGTAGTATCACCGGGATCTCCTACGAGCAGTACTTC CASSITGISYEQYF
TRBJ2-2 TRBD2 TRBV7-9 . TGTGCCAGCAGCTTACCAGCGGGAGCCACCGGGGAGCTGTTTTTT CASSLPAGATGELFF
TRBJ1-3 . TRBV28 . TGTGCCAGCACCCGACCAGGGACAGGAAACACCATATATTTT CASTRPGTGNTIYF
TRBJ1-1 . TRBV5-6 . TGTGCCAGCAGCTTTAGCGGGAACACTGAAGCTTTCTTT CASSFSGNTEAFF
TRBJ1-1 . TRBV11-2 once TGTGCCAGCAGCTTAGGTCGGGGAAGCACTGAAGCTTTCTTT CASSLGRGSTEAFF
TRBJ2-5 . TRBV2 . TGTGCCAGCAGCGAAGGGTTTGGACACAAAGAGACCCAGTACTTC CASSEGFGHKETQYF
TRBJ2-7 . TRBV7-9 . TGTGCCAGCAGCGGCGCAGGGTATCACGAGCAGTACTTC CASSGAGYHEQYF
TRBJ1-5 TRBD1 TRBV2 . TGTGCCAGCATTCCAAGACAGGGCAGTCAGCCCCAGCATTTT CASIPRQGSQPQHF
TRBJ2-5 TRBD2 TRBV7-8 . TGTGCCAGCCTTCGAGGTCTAGCGGGTTTCTCCCAAGAGACCCAGTACTTC CASLRGLAGFSQETQYF
TRBJ1-4 TRBD1 TRBV9 . TGTGCCAGCAGCGTAAAGGACAGGGGGGGGATAACTAATGAAAAACTGTTTTTT CASSVKDRGGITNEKLFF
TRBJ2-2 TRBD1 TRBV10-3 . TGTGCCATCAGTGAGTCAGACAGGGGGCCCGGGGAGCTGTTTTTT CAISESDRGPGELFF
TRBJ1-3 TRBD1 TRBV5-5 . TGTGCCAGCAGCTCCGGGACAGGGGATGGATACACCATATATTTT CASSSGTGDGYTIYF
TRBJ2-7 . TRBV7-8 . TGTGCCAGCAGCGCATCCGGCGGCGGCTACGAGCAGTACTTC CASSASGGGYEQYF
TRBJ2-3 TRBD2 TRBV2 . TGTGCCAGCAGTGGGGGACTAGCGGGGGGGCGCGATACGCAGTATTTT CASSGGLAGGRDTQYF
TRBJ2-7 . TRBV9 . TGTGCCAGCAGCGTAGGAGAGGGGGAGATCTCCTACGAGCAGTACTTC CASSVGEGEISYEQYF
TRBJ2-7 . TRBV20-1 . TGCAGTGCATACGGGACCTACGAGCAGTACTTC CSAYGTYEQYF